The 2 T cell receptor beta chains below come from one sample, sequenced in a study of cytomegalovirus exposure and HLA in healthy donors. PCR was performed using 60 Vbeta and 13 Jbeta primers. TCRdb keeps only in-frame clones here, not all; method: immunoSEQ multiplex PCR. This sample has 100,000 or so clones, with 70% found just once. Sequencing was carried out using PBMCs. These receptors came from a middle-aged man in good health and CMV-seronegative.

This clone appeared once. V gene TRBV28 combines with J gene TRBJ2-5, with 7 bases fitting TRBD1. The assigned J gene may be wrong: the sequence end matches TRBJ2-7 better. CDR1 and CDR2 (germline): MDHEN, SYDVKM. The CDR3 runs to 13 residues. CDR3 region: CASSSVQGYEQYF. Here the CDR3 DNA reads TGTGCCAGCAGTTCGGTACAGGGGTACGAGCAGTACTTC.

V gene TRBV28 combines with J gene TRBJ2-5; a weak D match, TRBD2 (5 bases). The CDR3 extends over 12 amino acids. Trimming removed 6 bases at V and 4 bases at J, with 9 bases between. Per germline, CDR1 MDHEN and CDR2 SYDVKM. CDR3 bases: TGTGCCAGCAGCCTAGCAGCAGAGACCCAGTACTTC. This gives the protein CASSLAAETQYF. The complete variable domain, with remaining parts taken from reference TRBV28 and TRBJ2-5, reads DVKVTQSSRYLVKRTGEKVFLECVQDMDHENMFWYRQDPGLGLRLIYFSYDVKMKEKGDIPEGYSVSREKKERFSLILESASTNQTSMYLCASSLAAETQYFGPGTRLLVL.